These T cell receptor beta chains were read from a single sample in a study of siplizumab effects on memory and regulatory T cells. Only in-frame clones appear in the TCRdb table, and some are missing; sequencing was by immunoSEQ multiplex PCR. The sample has 90,000 to 120,000 clones; around 94% are singletons. Sequencing was carried out using Tregs sorted from blood. Source of these receptors: a human donor in good health. Both conserved end residues are part of each CDR3. A D gene is named only where the DNA matches it firmly. A row's size may be missing; if present it is once, few, many or a size class.

DNA: TGTGCCAGCATGGGGGCGGGAGCGGACACCGGGGAGCTGTTTTTT
CDR3: CASMGAGADTGELFF
V: TRBV2
size: once
J: TRBJ2-2
D: -

DNA: TGCGCCAGCAGCCGGAACGACAGGGGTTCGGACTATGGCTACACCTTC
CDR3: CASSRNDRGSDYGYTF
V: TRBV4-1
size: -
J: TRBJ1-2
D: TRBD1

DNA: TGTGCCAGCAGATTTCTGACAGGGGACCGTAAAAACATTCAGTACTTC
CDR3: CASRFLTGDRKNIQYF
V: TRBV7-9
size: -
J: TRBJ2-4
D: TRBD1

DNA: TGCGCCAGCAGCTTCCCAAACCCATGGAATCAGCCCCAGCATTTT
CDR3: CASSFPNPWNQPQHF
V: TRBV4-1
size: -
J: TRBJ1-5
D: -

DNA: TGTGCCAGTAAAGCTAGCAGAATCAAAAACATTCAGTACTTC
CDR3: CASKASRIKNIQYF
V: TRBV19
size: -
J: TRBJ2-4
D: -

DNA: TGTGCCAGCAGCTCGAGCGGCACAGATACGCAGTATTTT
CDR3: CASSSSGTDTQYF
V: TRBV7-7
size: -
J: TRBJ2-3
D: -

DNA: TGTGCCAGCAGTTCCGGGCGGGAACGATTGTATTATGGCTACACCTTC
CDR3: CASSSGRERLYYGYTF
V: TRBV6-5
size: -
J: TRBJ1-2
D: -

DNA: TGTGCCAGCAGTTATTCTTCCCTGCTGGAAAAACTGTTTTTT
CDR3: CASSYSSLLEKLFF
V: TRBV6-5
size: -
J: TRBJ1-4
D: -

DNA: TGTGCCAGCAGCGTGACAGATCCGGGAGGTACGCAGTATTTT
CDR3: CASSVTDPGGTQYF
V: TRBV9
size: -
J: TRBJ2-3
D: TRBD2

DNA: TGTGCCAGCAGTTCTCCGGGACAGGGCACCTACGAGCAGTACTTC
CDR3: CASSSPGQGTYEQYF
V: TRBV6-6
size: -
J: TRBJ2-7
D: TRBD1

DNA: TGTGCCAGGCCCATTACCGGGACTAGCAGCCACGAGCAGTACTTC
CDR3: CARPITGTSSHEQYF
V: TRBV19
size: -
J: TRBJ2-7
D: TRBD2

DNA: TGTGCCAGCAGCTTTCAGTCAGTCTCCTATGGCTACACCTTC
CDR3: CASSFQSVSYGYTF
V: TRBV7-2
size: -
J: TRBJ1-2
D: -

DNA: TGTGCCACCCCCGGGACAGGGGTGATTCAGCAGTTCTTC
CDR3: CATPGTGVIQQFF
V: TRBV30
size: -
J: TRBJ2-1
D: TRBD1

DNA: TGTGCCAGTAGTATTTTCACAAACACTGAAGCTTTCTTT
CDR3: CASSIFTNTEAFF
V: TRBV19
size: -
J: TRBJ1-1
D: -

DNA: TGTGCCAGCAGTACGCTTCGAGCGGGAAAGAAATACAATGAGCAGTTCTTC
CDR3: CASSTLRAGKKYNEQFF
V: TRBV28
size: -
J: TRBJ2-1
D: TRBD2

DNA: TGCGCCAGCAGCGTACAGGGTGGGCAGCCCCAGCATTTT
CDR3: CASSVQGGQPQHF
V: TRBV5-1
size: -
J: TRBJ1-5
D: -

DNA: TGTGCCAGCAGCTTGGGTCGGGGACCCTACGAGCAGTACTTC
CDR3: CASSLGRGPYEQYF
V: TRBV5-5
size: -
J: TRBJ2-7
D: -

DNA: TGTGCCGGCGGAGAGCGGGACCTTTACAATGAGCAGTTCTTC
CDR3: CAGGERDLYNEQFF
V: TRBV6-1
size: -
J: TRBJ2-1
D: TRBD2

DNA: TGTGCCAGCAGTCTACGGTCCCTCTCGGTGGGCAATCAGCCCCAGCATTTT
CDR3: CASSLRSLSVGNQPQHF
V: TRBV27
size: -
J: TRBJ1-5
D: -

DNA: TGTGCCAGCAGTGTGAATCCGGGGGGGACGAACACCGGGGAGCTGTTTTTT
CDR3: CASSVNPGGTNTGELFF
V: TRBV2
size: -
J: TRBJ2-2
D: TRBD2

DNA: TGTGCCAGCAGCAAACAGGGGCGCGCCTACGAGCAGTACTTC
CDR3: CASSKQGRAYEQYF
V: TRBV7-9
size: -
J: TRBJ2-7
D: TRBD1

DNA: TGTGCCATCAAGCCGGACAGGGGTTCCTACGAGCAGTACTTC
CDR3: CAIKPDRGSYEQYF
V: TRBV10-3
size: -
J: TRBJ2-7
D: TRBD1

DNA: TGTGCCAGCAGCGCCCTACGGATTCAGGGAATCGTCAACACCGGGGAGCTGTTTTTT
CDR3: CASSALRIQGIVNTGELFF
V: TRBV9
size: -
J: TRBJ2-2
D: -

DNA: TGTGCCAGCAGTAATAGCAATCAGCCCCAGCATTTT
CDR3: CASSNSNQPQHF
V: TRBV27
size: -
J: TRBJ1-5
D: -

DNA: TGTGCCAGCACCCGACTAGCGGGAGAAGACACAGATACGCAGTATTTT
CDR3: CASTRLAGEDTDTQYF
V: TRBV27
size: -
J: TRBJ2-3
D: TRBD2

DNA: TGCGCCAGCAGCCGTGTGGGACTATCCCAATATGAGCAGTTCTTC
CDR3: CASSRVGLSQYEQFF
V: TRBV5-1
size: -
J: TRBJ2-1
D: TRBD2

DNA: TGTGCCAGCAGTTTGAGGGGGGCTGTAACTAATGAAAAACTGTTTTTT
CDR3: CASSLRGAVTNEKLFF
V: TRBV28
size: -
J: TRBJ1-4
D: -

DNA: TGTGCCAGCAGCCGCACTTCTTTCAGGGGCGAGACCCAGTACTTC
CDR3: CASSRTSFRGETQYF
V: TRBV7-9
size: once
J: TRBJ2-5
D: -

DNA: TGCGCCAGCAGCTTGACGGGACAGGGGGCTGGTGGGGCCAACGTCCTGACTTTC
CDR3: CASSLTGQGAGGANVLTF
V: TRBV5-1
size: -
J: TRBJ2-6
D: TRBD1

DNA: TGTGCCAGCAGCCGCGGGAGGGCCGACTACGAGCAGTACTTC
CDR3: CASSRGRADYEQYF
V: TRBV13
size: few
J: TRBJ2-7
D: TRBD2

DNA: TGTGCCAGCAGCCGAGCCTTACTAGCGGGAGTGGGTTACAATGAGCAGTTCTTC
CDR3: CASSRALLAGVGYNEQFF
V: TRBV7-2
size: -
J: TRBJ2-1
D: TRBD2

DNA: TGTGCCAGTAGCATAGGGTATGGGGGAAATCAGCCCCAGCATTTT
CDR3: CASSIGYGGNQPQHF
V: TRBV19
size: -
J: TRBJ1-5
D: -

DNA: TGTGCCAGCAGTTTCAGGGTAGGGCTGGGCGGGGAGCTGTTTTTT
CDR3: CASSFRVGLGGELFF
V: TRBV27
size: -
J: TRBJ2-2
D: -

DNA: TGTGCCAGCAGTGGAAGACGTGGGCGTTCCTTCGGCTACACCTTC
CDR3: CASSGRRGRSFGYTF
V: TRBV6-1
size: -
J: TRBJ1-2
D: -

DNA: TGTGCCAGCAGGGGGGGGCTAGCGGGAGTTTATGAGCAGTTCTTC
CDR3: CASRGGLAGVYEQFF
V: TRBV2
size: -
J: TRBJ2-1
D: TRBD2

DNA: TGTGCCAGCAGCTTGCAGGGGGCGTCTGGCTATGGCTACACCTTC
CDR3: CASSLQGASGYGYTF
V: TRBV5-6
size: -
J: TRBJ1-2
D: TRBD1

DNA: TGTGCCAGCAAAGGGTCAGGCGAAGGCTACACCTTC
CDR3: CASKGSGEGYTF
V: TRBV6-5
size: once
J: TRBJ1-2
D: -

DNA: TGCGCCAGCAGCACAAGTGGGGTCTCCTACGAGCAGTACTTC
CDR3: CASSTSGVSYEQYF
V: TRBV5-1
size: -
J: TRBJ2-7
D: -

DNA: TGTGCCAGCAGACAACGAAAACAGGGGGCTACAGAGACCCAGTACTTC
CDR3: CASRQRKQGATETQYF
V: TRBV5-4
size: -
J: TRBJ2-5
D: TRBD1

DNA: TGCGCCAGCAGGGGACAGACCACAGATACGCAGTATTTT
CDR3: CASRGQTTDTQYF
V: TRBV10-1
size: -
J: TRBJ2-3
D: TRBD1